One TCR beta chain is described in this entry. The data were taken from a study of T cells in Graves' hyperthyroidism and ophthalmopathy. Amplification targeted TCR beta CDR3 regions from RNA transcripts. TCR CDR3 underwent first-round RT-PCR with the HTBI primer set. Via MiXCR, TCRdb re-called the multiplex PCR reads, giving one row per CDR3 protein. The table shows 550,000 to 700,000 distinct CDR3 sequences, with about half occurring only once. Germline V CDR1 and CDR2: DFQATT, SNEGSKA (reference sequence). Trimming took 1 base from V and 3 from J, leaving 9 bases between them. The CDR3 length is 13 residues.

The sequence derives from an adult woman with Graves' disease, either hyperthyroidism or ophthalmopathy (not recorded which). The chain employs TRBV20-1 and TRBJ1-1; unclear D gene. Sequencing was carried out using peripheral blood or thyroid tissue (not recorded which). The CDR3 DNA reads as TGCAGTGCTAGAGTGTACAGTTACACTGAAGCTTTCTTT. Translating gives CSARVYSYTEAFF.